Sequencing of this T cell receptor (beta chain) was carried out in a study of long-term antiretroviral therapy in people with HIV. The germline V and J ends were trimmed by 1 base and 7 bases, with 2 bases remaining between them. Germline CDR1 and CDR2: SEHNR and FQNEAQ (reference sequence). There are 12 residues in the CDR3. This clone was counted a few times. The antigen remains unidentified. Study outcomes and limitations: In samples taken after ART, diversity increased but remained below transplant donor control levels. Researchers lacked any data on ART adherence, viral resistance or therapy changes. At every time point, clones expanded before ART dominated the repertoire.

A v3.0 immunoSEQ assay was performed at survey level. The data were produced by immunoSEQ multiplex PCR, yet TCRdb's version contains in-frame clones alone and is incomplete. This table holds more than 30,000 clones, roughly 83% found once. The sequence came from a man younger than 30 with HIV. The genes are TRBV7-9 and TRBJ1-6; D is uncertain. The specimen was unsorted PBMCs, collected 1.9 years after starting antiretroviral therapy. The CDR3 sequence: CASSLGNSPLHF. CDR3 sequence (DNA): TGTGCCAGCAGCTTAGGGAATTCACCCCTCCACTTT.